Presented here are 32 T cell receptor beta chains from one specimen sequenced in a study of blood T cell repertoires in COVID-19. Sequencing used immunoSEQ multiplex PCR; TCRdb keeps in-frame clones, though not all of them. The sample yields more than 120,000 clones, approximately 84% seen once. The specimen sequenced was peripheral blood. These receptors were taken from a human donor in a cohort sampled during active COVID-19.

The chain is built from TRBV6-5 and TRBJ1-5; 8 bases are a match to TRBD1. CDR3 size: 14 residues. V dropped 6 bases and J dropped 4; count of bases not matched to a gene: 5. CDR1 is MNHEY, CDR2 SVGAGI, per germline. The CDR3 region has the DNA TGTGCCAGCAGGGAGACAGGGGATAATCAGCCCCAGCATTTT. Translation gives CASRETGDNQPQHF.

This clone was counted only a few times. The CDR3 bases are TGTGCCAGCAGCCGCTGGACTAGCGGGGTCACAGATACGCAGTATTTT. This codes for CASSRWTSGVTDTQYF. The V call is TRBV2, the J call TRBJ2-3, with 12 bases lining up with TRBD2. V lost 6 bases and J lost 2; bases outside the gene matches: 6. The germline gives CDR1 SNHLY, CDR2 FYNNEI. CDR3 size: 16 residues.

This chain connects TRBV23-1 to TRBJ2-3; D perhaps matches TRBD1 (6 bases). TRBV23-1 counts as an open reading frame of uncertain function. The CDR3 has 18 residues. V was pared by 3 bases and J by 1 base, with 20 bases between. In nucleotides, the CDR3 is TGCGCCAGCAGTCAGTCCTATGGTGGACAGATATGCACAGATACGCAGTATTTT. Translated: CASSQSYGGQICTDTQYF.

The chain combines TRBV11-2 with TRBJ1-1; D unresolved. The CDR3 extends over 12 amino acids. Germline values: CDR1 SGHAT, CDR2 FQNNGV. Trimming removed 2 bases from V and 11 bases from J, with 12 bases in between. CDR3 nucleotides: TGTGCCAGCAGCTTATTTCAATCGGGGGCTTTCTTT. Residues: CASSLFQSGAFF.

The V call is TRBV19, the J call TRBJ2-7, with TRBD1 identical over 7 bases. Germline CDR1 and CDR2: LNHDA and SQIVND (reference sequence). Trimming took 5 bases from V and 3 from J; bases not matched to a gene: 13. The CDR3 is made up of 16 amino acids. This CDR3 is CASSPLLDRLRYEQYF. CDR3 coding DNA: TGTGCCAGTAGTCCGCTTTTGGACAGGCTCCGCTACGAGCAGTACTTC.

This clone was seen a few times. The CDR3 DNA is TGTGCCAGCAGTGAAGAGGGGACAGGGTGGAAGCCCCAGCATTTT. Amino acids: CASSEEGTGWKPQHF. This chain joins TRBV6-1 and TRBJ1-5; 9 nucleotides line up with TRBD1. The CDR3 extends over 15 amino acids. From germline, CDR1 is MNHNS and CDR2 SASEGT. With V trimmed by 1 base and J by 8 bases, 6 bases remained unmatched.

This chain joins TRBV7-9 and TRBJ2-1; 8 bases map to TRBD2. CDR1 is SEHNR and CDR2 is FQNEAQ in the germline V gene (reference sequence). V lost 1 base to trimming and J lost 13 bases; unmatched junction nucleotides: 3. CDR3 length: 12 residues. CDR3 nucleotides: TGTGCCAGCAGCTTAGGATTAGCGGGACAGTTCTTC. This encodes CASSLGLAGQFF.

In nucleotides, the CDR3 is TGTGCCAGCAAACCAGGGGTGGGACCCAGGCAGGACGAGCAGTACTTC. Translated: CASKPGVGPRQDEQYF. The chain joins TRBV28 to TRBJ2-7; tentative D call: TRBD1 (6 bases). Germline values: CDR1 MDHEN, CDR2 SYDVKM. The CDR3 spans 16 residues. V was trimmed by 7 bases and J by 5 bases, leaving 24 bases between them.

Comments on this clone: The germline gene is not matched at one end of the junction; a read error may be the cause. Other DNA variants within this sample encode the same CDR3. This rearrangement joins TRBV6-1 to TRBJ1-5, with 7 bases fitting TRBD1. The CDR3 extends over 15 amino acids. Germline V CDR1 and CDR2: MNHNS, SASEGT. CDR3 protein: CASSEDRALSQPQHF. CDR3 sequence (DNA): TGTGCTAGCAGTGAAGACAGGGCGCTGAGTCAGCCCCAGCATTTT.

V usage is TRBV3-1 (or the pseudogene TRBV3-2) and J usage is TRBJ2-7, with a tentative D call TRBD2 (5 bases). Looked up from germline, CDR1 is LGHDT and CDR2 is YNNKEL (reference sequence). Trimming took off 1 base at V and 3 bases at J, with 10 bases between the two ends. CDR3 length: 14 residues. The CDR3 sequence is CASSQGPGDYEQYV. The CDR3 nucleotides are TGTGCCAGCAGCCAAGGGCCCGGGGACTACGAGCAGTACGTC.

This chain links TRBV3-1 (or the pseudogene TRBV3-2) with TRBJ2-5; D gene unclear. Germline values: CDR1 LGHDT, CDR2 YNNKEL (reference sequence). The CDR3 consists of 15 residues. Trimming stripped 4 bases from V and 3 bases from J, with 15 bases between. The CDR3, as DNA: TGTGCCAGCAGCCCTGCCAGAAGCGTTGAAGAGACCCAGTACTTC. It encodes CASSPARSVEETQYF.

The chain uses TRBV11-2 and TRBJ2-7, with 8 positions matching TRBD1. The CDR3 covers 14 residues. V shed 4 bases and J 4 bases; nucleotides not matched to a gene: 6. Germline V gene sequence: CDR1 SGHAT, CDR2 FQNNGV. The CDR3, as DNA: TGTGCCAGCAGCTGGACAGGGTTACGGTACGAGCAGTACGTC. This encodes CASSWTGLRYEQYV.

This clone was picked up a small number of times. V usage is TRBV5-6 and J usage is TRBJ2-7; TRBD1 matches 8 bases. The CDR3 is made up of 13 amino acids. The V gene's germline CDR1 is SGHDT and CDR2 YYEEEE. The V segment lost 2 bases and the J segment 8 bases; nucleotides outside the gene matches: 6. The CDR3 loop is CASSLGTGGKQYF. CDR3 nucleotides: TGTGCCAGCAGCTTAGGGACAGGAGGCAAGCAGTACTTC.

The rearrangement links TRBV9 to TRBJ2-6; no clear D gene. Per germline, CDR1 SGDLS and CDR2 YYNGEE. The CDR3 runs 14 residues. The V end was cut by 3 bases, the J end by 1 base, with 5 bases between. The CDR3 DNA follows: TGTGCCAGCAGCGCCCTTTCTGGGGCCAACGTCCTGACTTTC. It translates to CASSALSGANVLTF.

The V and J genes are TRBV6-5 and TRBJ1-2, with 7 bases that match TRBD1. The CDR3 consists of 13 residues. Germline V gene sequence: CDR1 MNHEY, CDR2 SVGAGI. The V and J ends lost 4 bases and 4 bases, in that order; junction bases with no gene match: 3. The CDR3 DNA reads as TGTGCCAGCAGTTTCGGACAGGCCTATGGCTACACCTTC. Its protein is CASSFGQAYGYTF.

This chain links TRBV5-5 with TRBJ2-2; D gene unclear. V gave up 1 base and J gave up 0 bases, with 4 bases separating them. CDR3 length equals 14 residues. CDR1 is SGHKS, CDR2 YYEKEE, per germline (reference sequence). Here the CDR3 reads CASSLSTNTGELFF. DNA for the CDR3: TGTGCCAGCAGCTTGTCTACGAACACCGGGGAGCTGTTTTTT.

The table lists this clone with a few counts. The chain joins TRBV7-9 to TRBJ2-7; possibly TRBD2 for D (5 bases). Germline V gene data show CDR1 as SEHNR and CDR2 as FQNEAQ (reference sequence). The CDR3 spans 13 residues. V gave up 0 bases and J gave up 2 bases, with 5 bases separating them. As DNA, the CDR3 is TGTGCCAGCAGCTTAGCCGGGACCTACGAGCAGTACTTC. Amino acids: CASSLAGTYEQYF.

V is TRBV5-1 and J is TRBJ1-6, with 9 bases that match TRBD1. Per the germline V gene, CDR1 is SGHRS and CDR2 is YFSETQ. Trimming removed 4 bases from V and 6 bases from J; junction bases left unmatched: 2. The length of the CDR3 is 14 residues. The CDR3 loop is CASSLQGANSPLHF. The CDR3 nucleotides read TGCGCCAGCAGCCTACAGGGGGCTAATTCACCCCTCCACTTT.

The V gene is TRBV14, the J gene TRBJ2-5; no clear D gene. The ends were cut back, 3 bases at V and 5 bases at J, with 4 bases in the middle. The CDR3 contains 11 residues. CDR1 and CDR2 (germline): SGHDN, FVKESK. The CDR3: CASSHSETQYF. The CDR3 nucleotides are TGTGCCAGCAGCCATTCGGAGACCCAGTACTTC.

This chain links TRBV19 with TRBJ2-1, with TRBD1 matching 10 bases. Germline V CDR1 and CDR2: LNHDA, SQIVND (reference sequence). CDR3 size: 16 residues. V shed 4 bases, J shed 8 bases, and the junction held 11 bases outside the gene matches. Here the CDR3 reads CASSTPRTGGSDEQFF. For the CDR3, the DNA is TGTGCCAGTAGTACCCCCAGGACAGGGGGTAGCGATGAGCAGTTCTTC.

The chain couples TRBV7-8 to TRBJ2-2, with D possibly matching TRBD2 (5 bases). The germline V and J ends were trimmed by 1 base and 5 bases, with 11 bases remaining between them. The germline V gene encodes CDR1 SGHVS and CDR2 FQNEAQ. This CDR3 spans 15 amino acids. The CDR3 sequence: CASSLGGFGTGELFF. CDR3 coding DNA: TGTGCCAGCAGCTTAGGAGGGTTTGGAACCGGGGAGCTGTTTTTT.

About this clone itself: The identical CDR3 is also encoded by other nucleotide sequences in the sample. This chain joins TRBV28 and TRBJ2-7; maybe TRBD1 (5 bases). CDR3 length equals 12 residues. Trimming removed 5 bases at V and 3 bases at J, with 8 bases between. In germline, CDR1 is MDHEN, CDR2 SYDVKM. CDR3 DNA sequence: TGTGCCAGCAGTCCCCAGGGCTACGAGCAGTACTTC. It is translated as CASSPQGYEQYF.

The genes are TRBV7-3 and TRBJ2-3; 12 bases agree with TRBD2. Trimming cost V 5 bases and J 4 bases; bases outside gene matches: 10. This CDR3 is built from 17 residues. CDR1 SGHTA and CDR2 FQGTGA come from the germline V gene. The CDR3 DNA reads TGTGCCAGCAGCCTAAACCTAGCGGGGGGGCCGCCAGATACGCAGTATTTT. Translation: CASSLNLAGGPPDTQYF.

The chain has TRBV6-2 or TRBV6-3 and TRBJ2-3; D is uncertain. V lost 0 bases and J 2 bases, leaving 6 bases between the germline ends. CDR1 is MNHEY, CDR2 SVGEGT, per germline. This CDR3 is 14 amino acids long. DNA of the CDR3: TGTGCCAGCAGTTACTCGACACTCACAGATACGCAGTATTTT. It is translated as CASSYSTLTDTQYF.

CDR3 coding DNA: TGTGCCAGCAGCTTAGTACCCCCCGGGGCGGGGGACCAAGAGACCCAGTACTTC. It specifies CASSLVPPGAGDQETQYF. This rearrangement joins TRBV11-2 to TRBJ2-5; the match to TRBD2 covers 7 bases. With V trimmed by 1 base and J by 0 bases, 11 bases remained unmatched. The germline V gene encodes CDR1 SGHAT and CDR2 FQNNGV. The CDR3 contains 18 residues.

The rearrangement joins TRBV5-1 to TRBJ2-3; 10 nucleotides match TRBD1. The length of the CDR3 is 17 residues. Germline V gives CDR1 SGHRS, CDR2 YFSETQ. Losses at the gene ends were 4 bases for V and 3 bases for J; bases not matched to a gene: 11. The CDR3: CASSLGTSGQGTDTQYF. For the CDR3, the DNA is TGCGCCAGCAGCCTGGGGACCTCGGGACAGGGGACAGATACGCAGTATTTT.

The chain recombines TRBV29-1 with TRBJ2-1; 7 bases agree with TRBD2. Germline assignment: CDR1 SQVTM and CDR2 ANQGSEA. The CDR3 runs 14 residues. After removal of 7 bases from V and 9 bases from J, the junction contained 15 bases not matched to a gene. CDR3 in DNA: TGCAGCGCCCAGAGCGGGACCCCCTTCAGTGAGCAGTTCTTC. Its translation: CSAQSGTPFSEQFF.

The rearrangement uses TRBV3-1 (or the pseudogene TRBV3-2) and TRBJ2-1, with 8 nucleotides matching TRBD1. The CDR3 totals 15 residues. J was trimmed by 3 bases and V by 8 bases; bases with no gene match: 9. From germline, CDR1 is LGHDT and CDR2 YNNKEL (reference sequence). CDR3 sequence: CASSSGTGDYNEQFF. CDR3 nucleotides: TGTGCCAGCTCCTCCGGGACAGGAGACTACAATGAGCAGTTCTTC.

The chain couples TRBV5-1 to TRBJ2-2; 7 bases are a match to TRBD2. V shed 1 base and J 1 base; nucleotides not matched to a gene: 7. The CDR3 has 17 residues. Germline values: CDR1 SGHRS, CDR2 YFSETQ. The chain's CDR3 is CASSLRVASGNTGELFF. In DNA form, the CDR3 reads TGCGCCAGCAGCTTGCGAGTGGCTAGCGGGAACACCGGGGAGCTGTTTTTT. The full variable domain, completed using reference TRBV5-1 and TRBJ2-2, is KAGVTQTPRYLIKTRGQQVTLSCSPISGHRSVSWYQQTPGQGLQFLFEYFSETQRNKGNFPGRFSGRQFSNSRSEMNVSTLELGDSALYLCASSLRVASGNTGELFFGEGSRLTVL.

The CDR3 spells CASSLARTGTDTQYF. CDR3 DNA: TGTGCCAGCAGCCTGGCCCGGACAGGCACAGATACGCAGTATTTT. The rearrangement links TRBV5-5 to TRBJ2-3, with a tentative D call TRBD1 (6 bases). This CDR3 spans 15 amino acids. Germline V gene lookup returns CDR1 SGHKS and CDR2 YYEKEE (reference sequence). V was cut by 4 bases and J by 1 base, with 13 bases left in between.

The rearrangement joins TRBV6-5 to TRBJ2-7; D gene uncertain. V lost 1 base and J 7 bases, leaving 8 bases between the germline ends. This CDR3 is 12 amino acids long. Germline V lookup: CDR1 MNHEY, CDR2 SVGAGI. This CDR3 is CASSYFQVEQYF. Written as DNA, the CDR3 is TGTGCCAGCAGTTACTTCCAGGTAGAGCAGTACTTC.

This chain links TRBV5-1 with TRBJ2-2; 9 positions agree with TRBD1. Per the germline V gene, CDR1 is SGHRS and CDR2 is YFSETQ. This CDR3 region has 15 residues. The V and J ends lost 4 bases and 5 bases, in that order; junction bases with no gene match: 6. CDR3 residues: CASSRGTGRTGELFF. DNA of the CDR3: TGCGCCAGCAGCCGAGGGACAGGGAGAACCGGGGAGCTGTTTTTT. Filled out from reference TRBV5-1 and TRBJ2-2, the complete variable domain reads KAGVTQTPRYLIKTRGQQVTLSCSPISGHRSVSWYQQTPGQGLQFLFEYFSETQRNKGNFPGRFSGRQFSNSRSEMNVSTLELGDSALYLCASSRGTGRTGELFFGEGSRLTVL.